Listed below are T cell receptor beta chains from one sample, sequenced in a study of human T cells and chemical hapten exposure. Using its own MiXCR run on the RACE reads, TCRdb lists one record per CDR3 protein. The data show over 100,000 distinct CDR3 sequences, approximately 9.5% seen once. The source material was whole blood. The receptors were gathered from a male donor in good health. Some clones in this sample may be carry-over from other donors' samples. Both conserved end residues are part of each CDR3. Fields, in order: J gene, clone size, V gene, D gene, CDR3 protein, CDR3 DNA. A D gene is named only where the DNA matches it firmly. Expanded clones get a size class; other rows say once, few or many, or leave the size out.

j_call: TRBJ1-4; clone_size: few; v_call: TRBV7-9; d_call: -; cdr3_aa: CASSPQGEKLFF; cdr3_nt: TGTGCCAGCAGCCCACAGGGTGAAAAACTGTTTTTT
j_call: TRBJ2-1; clone_size: -; v_call: TRBV5-8; d_call: TRBD1; cdr3_aa: CASSSDGQAYNEQFF; cdr3_nt: TGTGCCAGCAGCTCCGACGGACAGGCCTACAATGAGCAGTTCTTC
j_call: TRBJ2-1; clone_size: few; v_call: TRBV5-1; d_call: -; cdr3_aa: CASSLLAENEQFF; cdr3_nt: TGCGCCAGCAGCTTGCTGGCCGAAAATGAGCAGTTCTTC
j_call: TRBJ1-5; clone_size: -; v_call: TRBV19; d_call: -; cdr3_aa: CASSITADQPQHF; cdr3_nt: TGTGCCAGTAGTATTACGGCAGATCAGCCCCAGCATTTT
j_call: TRBJ2-7; clone_size: -; v_call: TRBV6-5; d_call: TRBD1; cdr3_aa: CASSKFPGGDEQYF; cdr3_nt: TGTGCCAGCAGTAAGTTCCCAGGGGGCGACGAGCAGTACTTC
j_call: TRBJ2-7; clone_size: -; v_call: TRBV7-8; d_call: TRBD1; cdr3_aa: CASSPRDSQQGHEQYF; cdr3_nt: TGTGCCAGCAGCCCTCGGGACAGCCAACAAGGCCACGAGCAGTACTTC
j_call: TRBJ2-3; clone_size: many; v_call: TRBV11-2; d_call: TRBD1; cdr3_aa: CASSSRDRPDTQYF; cdr3_nt: TGTGCCAGCAGCTCCCGGGACAGACCAGATACGCAGTATTTT
j_call: TRBJ1-1; clone_size: -; v_call: TRBV11-3; d_call: -; cdr3_aa: CASSVVIRDTEAFF; cdr3_nt: TGTGCCAGCAGCGTCGTTATAAGGGACACTGAAGCTTTCTTT
j_call: TRBJ2-7; clone_size: many; v_call: TRBV20-1; d_call: -; cdr3_aa: CSADSRGSSYEQYF; cdr3_nt: TGCAGTGCTGATTCTCGGGGGTCCTCCTACGAGCAGTACTTC
j_call: TRBJ2-3; clone_size: -; v_call: TRBV6-5; d_call: TRBD1; cdr3_aa: CASSGQGAADTQYF; cdr3_nt: TGTGCCAGCAGTGGACAGGGGGCGGCGGATACGCAGTATTTT
j_call: TRBJ2-7; clone_size: many; v_call: TRBV3-1; d_call: TRBD1; cdr3_aa: CASSSTAGTDPYEQYF; cdr3_nt: TGTGCCAGCAGCTCGACAGCCGGGACAGACCCCTACGAGCAGTACTTC
j_call: TRBJ2-2; clone_size: -; v_call: TRBV10-3; d_call: -; cdr3_aa: CAVRILWGMNTGELFF; cdr3_nt: TGTGCCGTCCGTATATTGTGGGGGATGAACACCGGGGAGCTGTTTTTT
j_call: TRBJ2-2; clone_size: -; v_call: TRBV5-6; d_call: -; cdr3_aa: CASSLNHYGGELFF; cdr3_nt: TGTGCCAGCAGCCTAAACCATTACGGCGGGGAGCTGTTTTTT
j_call: TRBJ2-7; clone_size: -; v_call: TRBV4-2; d_call: -; cdr3_aa: CASSQDGLGSSYEQYF; cdr3_nt: TGTGCCAGCAGCCAAGATGGGTTGGGTAGCTCCTACGAGCAGTACTTC
j_call: TRBJ1-2; clone_size: few; v_call: TRBV6-5; d_call: TRBD1; cdr3_aa: CASSSLGQITYGYTF; cdr3_nt: TGTGCCAGCTCCTCCCTGGGACAGATAACCTATGGCTACACCTTC
j_call: TRBJ2-7; clone_size: few; v_call: TRBV5-1; d_call: TRBD2; cdr3_aa: CASSVLAGGSYEQYF; cdr3_nt: TGCGCCAGCAGCGTACTAGCGGGGGGCTCCTACGAGCAGTACTTC
j_call: TRBJ1-5; clone_size: few; v_call: TRBV6-1; d_call: TRBD1; cdr3_aa: CASSEGQGLPSGGQPQHF; cdr3_nt: TGTGCCAGCAGTGAAGGACAGGGGTTGCCCTCAGGAGGTCAGCCCCAGCATTTT
j_call: TRBJ1-2; clone_size: many; v_call: TRBV7-9; d_call: TRBD1; cdr3_aa: CASSLGTGNGYTF; cdr3_nt: TGTGCCAGCAGCTTAGGGACAGGGAATGGCTACACCTTC
j_call: TRBJ2-5; clone_size: -; v_call: TRBV20-1; d_call: TRBD2; cdr3_aa: CSATTGTSGNQETQYF; cdr3_nt: TGCAGTGCTACTACCGGGACTAGCGGAAACCAAGAGACCCAGTACTTC
j_call: TRBJ2-7; clone_size: few; v_call: TRBV20-1; d_call: TRBD2; cdr3_aa: CSAREGREGYYEQYF; cdr3_nt: TGCAGTGCTAGAGAAGGTCGGGAGGGCTACTACGAGCAGTACTTC
j_call: TRBJ2-7; clone_size: -; v_call: TRBV12-3/TRBV12-4; d_call: TRBD2; cdr3_aa: CASSFQSPGGGQYF; cdr3_nt: TGTGCCAGCAGTTTCCAAAGCCCGGGCGGGGGGCAGTACTTC
j_call: TRBJ1-6; clone_size: few; v_call: TRBV12-3/TRBV12-4; d_call: -; cdr3_aa: CASRARAGNNSPLHF; cdr3_nt: TGTGCCAGCAGGGCCCGGGCAGGAAATAATTCACCCCTCCACTTT
j_call: TRBJ1-2; clone_size: many; v_call: TRBV7-9; d_call: -; cdr3_aa: CASSSPGRHIYGYTF; cdr3_nt: TGTGCCAGCAGTTCCCCCGGAAGACATATCTATGGCTACACCTTC
j_call: TRBJ1-5; clone_size: many; v_call: TRBV7-9; d_call: -; cdr3_aa: CASSPRGGGNQPQHF; cdr3_nt: TGTGCCAGCAGCCCACGGGGGGGCGGCAATCAGCCCCAGCATTTT
j_call: TRBJ2-7; clone_size: -; v_call: TRBV29-1; d_call: TRBD1; cdr3_aa: CSVEPGGSYEQYF; cdr3_nt: TGCAGCGTTGAGCCAGGGGGCTCCTACGAGCAGTACTTC
j_call: TRBJ2-1; clone_size: -; v_call: TRBV7-6; d_call: TRBD2; cdr3_aa: CASSPGSLGLAGGQFF; cdr3_nt: TGTGCCAGCAGCCCCGGGAGTCTCGGACTAGCCGGTGGCCAGTTCTTC
j_call: TRBJ1-2; clone_size: few; v_call: TRBV6-5; d_call: TRBD1; cdr3_aa: CASSYKGQGDGYTF; cdr3_nt: TGTGCCAGCAGTTACAAGGGACAGGGGGACGGCTACACCTTC
j_call: TRBJ2-7; clone_size: few; v_call: TRBV5-1; d_call: -; cdr3_aa: CASSGVAPSYEQYF; cdr3_nt: TGCGCCAGCAGCGGGGTCGCACCCTCCTACGAGCAGTACTTC
j_call: TRBJ2-3; clone_size: few; v_call: TRBV27; d_call: TRBD2; cdr3_aa: CASSLMPGGGTDTQYF; cdr3_nt: TGTGCCAGCAGTTTAATGCCGGGAGGGGGCACAGATACGCAGTATTTT
j_call: TRBJ1-5; clone_size: few; v_call: TRBV29-1; d_call: -; cdr3_aa: CSVGDGSNQPQHF; cdr3_nt: TGCAGCGTTGGAGACGGGAGCAATCAGCCCCAGCATTTT
j_call: TRBJ1-2; clone_size: many; v_call: TRBV12-3/TRBV12-4; d_call: -; cdr3_aa: CASSRQAGLEGYTF; cdr3_nt: TGTGCCAGCAGTCGTCAGGCTGGGCTAGAGGGCTACACCTTC
j_call: TRBJ1-1; clone_size: few; v_call: TRBV5-4; d_call: TRBD1; cdr3_aa: CASSLTTGGTEAFF; cdr3_nt: TGTGCCAGCAGCTTGACGACAGGGGGGACTGAAGCTTTCTTT
j_call: TRBJ1-2; clone_size: -; v_call: TRBV4-3; d_call: -; cdr3_aa: CASSQESGGRGYHGYTF; cdr3_nt: TGCGCCAGCAGCCAAGAAAGCGGAGGCAGGGGATATCATGGCTACACCTTC
j_call: TRBJ2-7; clone_size: many; v_call: TRBV5-1; d_call: -; cdr3_aa: CASSSLGLSSYEQYF; cdr3_nt: TGCGCCAGCAGCTCACTAGGACTCTCCTCCTACGAGCAGTACTTC
j_call: TRBJ1-2; clone_size: few; v_call: TRBV20-1; d_call: -; cdr3_aa: CSAIRASAPGYTF; cdr3_nt: TGCAGTGCCATAAGAGCCAGTGCCCCTGGCTACACCTTC
j_call: TRBJ1-5; clone_size: -; v_call: TRBV19; d_call: -; cdr3_aa: CASSIEVVLRGTYSNQPQHF; cdr3_nt: TGTGCCAGTAGTATAGAGGTCGTGCTGCGGGGGACCTATAGCAATCAGCCCCAGCATTTT
j_call: TRBJ1-1; clone_size: many; v_call: TRBV27; d_call: -; cdr3_aa: CASSSFISTEAFF; cdr3_nt: TGTGCCAGCAGTTCCTTCATTAGCACTGAAGCTTTCTTT
j_call: TRBJ2-1; clone_size: -; v_call: TRBV29-1; d_call: TRBD2; cdr3_aa: CSVSSGEGNEQFF; cdr3_nt: TGCAGCGTTTCCAGCGGGGAGGGGAATGAGCAGTTCTTC
j_call: TRBJ2-2; clone_size: many; v_call: TRBV3-1; d_call: TRBD2; cdr3_aa: CASSLGGMNTGELFF; cdr3_nt: TGTGCCAGCAGCCTGGGGGGGATGAACACCGGGGAGCTGTTTTTT